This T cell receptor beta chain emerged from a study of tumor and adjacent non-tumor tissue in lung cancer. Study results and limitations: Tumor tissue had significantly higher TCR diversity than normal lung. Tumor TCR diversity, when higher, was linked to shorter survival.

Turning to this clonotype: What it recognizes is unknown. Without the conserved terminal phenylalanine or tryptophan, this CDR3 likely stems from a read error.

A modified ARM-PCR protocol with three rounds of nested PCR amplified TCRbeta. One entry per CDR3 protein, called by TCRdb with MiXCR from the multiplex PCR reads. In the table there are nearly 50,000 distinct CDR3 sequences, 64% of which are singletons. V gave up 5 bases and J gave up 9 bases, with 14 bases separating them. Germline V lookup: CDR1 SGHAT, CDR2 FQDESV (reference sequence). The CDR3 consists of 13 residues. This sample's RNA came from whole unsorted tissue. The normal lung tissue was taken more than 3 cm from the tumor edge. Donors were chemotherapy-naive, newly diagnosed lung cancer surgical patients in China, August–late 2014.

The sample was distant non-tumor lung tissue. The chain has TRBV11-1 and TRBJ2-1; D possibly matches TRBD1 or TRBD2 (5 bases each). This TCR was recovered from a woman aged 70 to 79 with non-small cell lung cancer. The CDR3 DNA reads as TGTGCCAGCAGCCCGGGACCCTTCTGTGAGCAGTTCTTA. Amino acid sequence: CASSPGPFCEQFL.